The entry below gives a single T cell receptor beta chain sequence along with its context. What it binds is not known. This sample stems from a study of cytomegalovirus exposure and HLA in healthy donors. On the study more broadly: Out of approximately 170 million T cells, an earlier analysis found roughly 100 million unique TCR beta sequences in total. An early data release held 79 million or so unique TCRs from HLA-typed donors.

Use of 60 Vbeta and 13 Jbeta primers characterized the PCR. In the authors' workflow: Counted up in a later analysis, unique TCR beta chains came to about 83 million, with about 10 million shared. The method was immunoSEQ multiplex PCR; TCRdb's version includes in-frame clones alone and lacks a portion of them. That table furnishes V, J and clone size, whereas the DNA furnished D and trimming. The table has over 100,000 clones, less than 80% seen once. This CDR3 region has 13 residues. The V gene end was trimmed by 5 bases and the J gene end by 4 bases; junction bases not matched to a gene: 2. The V gene's germline CDR1 is MNHNY and CDR2 SVGAGI (reference sequence). Findings and limits, study-wide: In a later analysis, TCR beta V- and J-gene trimming showed a link to a missense DCLRE1C variant.

This sequence was found in a woman aged 25 to 39 in good health and CMV-seronegative. The sequencing input was PBMCs. V and J are TRBV6-6 and TRBJ2-3, with 8 bases aligning to TRBD1. The CDR3 nucleotides read TGTGCCAGCAGTGACAGGGGCCCAGATACGCAGTATTTT. This gives the protein CASSDRGPDTQYF.